This T cell receptor (beta chain) was captured in a study of CD8+CD57+ T cells in acquired aplastic anemia. At the level of the study: Sorted CD4+ and CD8+ cells yielded DNA averaging around 3.2 ug. Notes on the study in general: Sharing between patients and controls was observed for some 27 CD8+ CDR3 sequences.

As regards this clonotype: The antigen is undetermined.

Trimming took 5 bases from V and 5 from J; bases not matched to a gene: 15. Germline CDR1 reads KGHSH; CDR2 reads LQKENI. This CDR3 region has 17 residues. The use of genomic DNA as template underpinned the TCR beta VDJ and CDR3 profiling. TCRdb recomputed calls from the reads with MiXCR, one row per CDR3 protein. In the table there are 160,000 or so distinct CDR3 sequences, roughly 48% of which are singletons. All patients picked for sequencing had shown, by flow cytometry, an expansion of CD8+CD57+ cells. Everyone among the patients had severe acquired aplastic anemia. Patients were therapy-naive when their blood was sampled.

The TCR comes from a human donor with aplastic anemia. Source material: sorted CD4+, CD8+, or CD8+CD57+ T cells (not recorded which) from PBMCs. V usage is TRBV18 and J usage is TRBJ2-5, with TRBD1 matching 9 bases. CDR3 protein: CASSAALGQGRGETQYF. CDR3 bases: TGTGCCAGCTCAGCGGCCTTGGGACAGGGAAGAGGGGAGACCCAGTACTTC. Full variable domain (remainder filled in from reference TRBV18 and TRBJ2-5): NAGVMQNPRHLVRRRGQEARLRCSPMKGHSHVYWYRQLPEEGLKFMVYLQKENIIDESGMPKERFSAEFPKEGPSILRIQQVVRGDSAAYFCASSAALGQGRGETQYFGPGTRLLVL.